The 9 T cell receptor beta chains below come from one sample, sequenced in a study of shared clonotypes between healthy human individuals. Profiled with immunoSEQ multiplex PCR; TCRdb holds only in-frame clones, not every one. This sample yields a few million clones, of which approximately 90% are seen a single time; around 0.38% belongs to the top ten. Sample: naive CD4+ T cells from PBMCs. Subset reported: CD45RA+ positively selected. These receptors originate from a man between 18 and 35 years old in good health. Some clones in this sample may be carry-over from other donors' samples.

This clone showed up just a few times. This CDR3 is also generated by other DNA sequences in the sample. This chain joins TRBV14 and TRBJ1-1, with a tentative D call TRBD1 (5 bases). Germline-derived CDR1 and CDR2 are SGHDN and FVKESK. The CDR3 has 13 amino acids. Between the trimmed V and J ends, which lost 3 bases and 4 bases, there was a span of 9 bases. The CDR3 coding sequence is TGTGCCAGCAGCCAGGTCGGGGGCACTGAAGCTTTCTTT. Translated, it gives CASSQVGGTEAFF.

This clone was recorded only once. V gene TRBV29-1 combines with J gene TRBJ2-1; 12 nucleotides match TRBD2. Germline-derived CDR1 and CDR2 are SQVTM and ANQGSEA. The J segment lost 9 bases and the V segment lost 6 bases, leaving 6 bases of the junction unmatched. The CDR3 length is 13 residues. The CDR3 protein is CSVSSGRAAEQFF. As DNA, the CDR3 is TGCAGCGTCTCTAGCGGGAGGGCCGCTGAGCAGTTCTTC.

This clone was detected only once. V is TRBV7-2 and J is TRBJ2-5, with 9 bases matching TRBD1. With V trimmed by 5 bases and J by 7 bases, 14 bases remained unmatched. CDR1 SGHTA and CDR2 FQGNSA come from the germline V gene. This CDR3 has 16 residues. The CDR3 bases are TGTGCCAGCAGCAGGAACCCCGGGACAGGGAGTGGGACCCAGTACTTC. The encoded protein is CASSRNPGTGSGTQYF.

The V call is TRBV5-8, the J call TRBJ2-1; perhaps TRBD2 as D (7 bases). The CDR3 covers 15 residues. With 4 bases removed from V and 8 bases from J, the gap between germline ends came to 19 bases. From germline, CDR1 is SGHTS and CDR2 YDEGEE. CDR3 region: CASSPGTSEGDEQFF. DNA of the CDR3: TGTGCCAGCAGCCCCGGTACTAGCGAGGGGGATGAGCAGTTCTTC. Full variable domain (rest looked up from reference TRBV5-8 and TRBJ2-1): EAGVTQSPTHLIKTRGQQATLRCSPISGHTSVYWYQQALGLGLQFLLWYDEGEERNRGNFPPRFSGRQFPNYSSELNVNALELEDSALYLCASSPGTSEGDEQFFGPGTRLTVL.

Details on this clone: Other DNA sequences in the same sample also yield this CDR3. The chain employs TRBV5-1 and TRBJ1-1; D is undetermined. V gave up 3 bases and J gave up 1 base, with 7 bases separating them. Germline CDR1 SGHRS, CDR2 YFSETQ. This CDR3 region has 13 residues. CDR3 in amino acids: CASSSTENTEAFF. CDR3 DNA: TGCGCCAGCAGCTCTACAGAGAACACTGAAGCTTTCTTT.

This chain uses TRBV11-2 with TRBJ2-7, with TRBD2 matching 7 bases. Looked up from germline, CDR1 is SGHAT and CDR2 is FQNNGV. This CDR3 is 15 amino acids long. J lost 4 bases, V lost 4 bases, and 10 bases had no gene match. Here the CDR3 reads CASSSPGGLRYEQYF. CDR3 DNA: TGTGCCAGCAGCTCCCCGGGAGGACTGAGGTACGAGCAGTACTTC. The full variable domain, its missing parts supplied by reference TRBV11-2 and TRBJ2-7, is EAGVAQSPRYKIIEKRQSVAFWCNPISGHATLYWYQQILGQGPKLLIQFQNNGVVDDSQLPKDRFSAERLKGVDSTLKIQPAKLEDSAVYLCASSSPGGLRYEQYFGPGTRLTVT.

This chain connects TRBV27 to TRBJ2-7, with 8 nucleotides matching TRBD2. V lost 7 bases and J lost 0; bases outside the gene matches: 8. Germline V CDR1 and CDR2: MNHEY, SMNVEV (reference sequence). The CDR3 consists of 15 residues. CDR3 protein: CASKYGRGASYEQYF. The CDR3 DNA is TGTGCCAGCAAATACGGGAGGGGCGCCTCCTACGAGCAGTACTTC.

The J gene is TRBJ2-1, the V gene TRBV7-6, with 13 bases matching TRBD2. CDR1 is SGHVS and CDR2 is FNYEAQ in the germline V gene. This CDR3 has 15 residues. Germline trimming cut 7 bases from V and 7 bases from J; bases unmatched to any gene: 7. This CDR3 reads CASTRTSGRGNEQFF. In DNA form, the CDR3 reads TGTGCCAGCACCCGGACTAGCGGGAGAGGTAATGAGCAGTTCTTC.

The V and J genes are TRBV19 and TRBJ1-5; 8 nucleotides line up with TRBD1. The CDR3 has 14 residues. V was clipped by 5 bases and J by 6 bases; unmatched bases: 6. From germline, CDR1 is LNHDA and CDR2 SQIVND (reference sequence). CDR3 nucleotides: TGTGCCAGTAGTGCTACAGGGGGAGGTCAGCCCCAGCATTTT. It encodes CASSATGGGQPQHF.